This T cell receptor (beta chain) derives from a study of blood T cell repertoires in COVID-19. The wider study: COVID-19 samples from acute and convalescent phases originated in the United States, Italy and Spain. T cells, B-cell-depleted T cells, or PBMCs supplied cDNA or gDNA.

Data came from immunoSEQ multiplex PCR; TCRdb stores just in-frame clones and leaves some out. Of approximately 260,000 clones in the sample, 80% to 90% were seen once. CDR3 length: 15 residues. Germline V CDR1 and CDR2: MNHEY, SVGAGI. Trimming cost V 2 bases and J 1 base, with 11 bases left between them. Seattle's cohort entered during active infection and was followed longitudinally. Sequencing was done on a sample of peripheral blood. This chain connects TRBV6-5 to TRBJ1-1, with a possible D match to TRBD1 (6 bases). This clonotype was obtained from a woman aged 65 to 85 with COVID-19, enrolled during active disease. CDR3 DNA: TGTGCCAGCAGTTACCTGGGACATACGAACACTGAAGCTTTCTTT. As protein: CASSYLGHTNTEAFF.